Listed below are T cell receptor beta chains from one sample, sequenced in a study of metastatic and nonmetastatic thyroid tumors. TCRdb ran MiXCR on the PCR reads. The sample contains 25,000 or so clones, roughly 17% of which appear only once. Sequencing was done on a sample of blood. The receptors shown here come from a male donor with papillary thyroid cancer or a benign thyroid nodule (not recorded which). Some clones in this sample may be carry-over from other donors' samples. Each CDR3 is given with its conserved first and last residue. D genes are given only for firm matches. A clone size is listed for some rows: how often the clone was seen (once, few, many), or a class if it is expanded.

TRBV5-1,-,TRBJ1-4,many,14,TGCGCCAGCAGTTTAGGGGACTTTAATGAAAAACTGTTTTTT,CASSLGDFNEKLFF
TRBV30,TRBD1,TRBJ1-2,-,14,TGTGCCTGGAGACCCACAGGGGTGGTGTATGGCTACACCTTC,CAWRPTGVVYGYTF
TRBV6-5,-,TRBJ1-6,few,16,TGTGCCAGCATTTCCACCCGGGGGGCGGGTAATTCACCCCTCCACTTT,CASISTRGAGNSPLHF
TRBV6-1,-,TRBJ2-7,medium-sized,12,TGTGCCAGCAGGGGGGGCAGGTACGAGCAGTACTTC,CASRGGRYEQYF
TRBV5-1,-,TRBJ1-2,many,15,TGCGCCAGCAGCTTGGACGTGGGGGGAAACTATGGCTACACCTTC,CASSLDVGGNYGYTF
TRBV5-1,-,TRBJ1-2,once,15,TGCGCCAGCAGCTTGCGGGACATCCCTAACTATGGCTACACCTTC,CASSLRDIPNYGYTF
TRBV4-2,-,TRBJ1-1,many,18,TGTGCCAGCAGCCAAGATCTTCAATCCAGGGGACGGGGGCCTGAAGCTTTCTTT,CASSQDLQSRGRGPEAFF
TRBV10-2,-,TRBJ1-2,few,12,TGCGCCAGCAGTATGGATGACTATGGCTACACCTTC,CASSMDDYGYTF
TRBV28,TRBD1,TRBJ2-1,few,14,TGTGCCAGCAGCACGACAGGGGGCGGGGATGAGCAGTTCTTC,CASSTTGGGDEQFF
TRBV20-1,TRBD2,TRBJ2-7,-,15,TGCAGTGCTAGAGTCCCTAGCGGGGACTCCTACGAGCAGTACTTC,CSARVPSGDSYEQYF
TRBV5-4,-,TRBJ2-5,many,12,TGTGCCAGCTCCATTGGCAAAGAGACCCAGTACTTC,CASSIGKETQYF
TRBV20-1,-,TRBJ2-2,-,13,TGCAGTGCTAGAGAAAGGGAGTTCGGGGAGTTGTTTTTT,CSAREREFGELFF
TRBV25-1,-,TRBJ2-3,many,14,-,CASTSAASTDTQYF
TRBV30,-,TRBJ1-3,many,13,TGTGCCTGGAGGGGGCTAGGTGGAAACACCATATATTTT,CAWRGLGGNTIYF
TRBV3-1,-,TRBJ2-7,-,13,TGTGCCAGCAGCCACCGAGGCGGCTACGAGCAGTACTTC,CASSHRGGYEQYF
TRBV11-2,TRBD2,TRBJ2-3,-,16,TGTGCCAGCAGCTTAGAGATAGCGGGCCCCCCAGATACGCAGTATTTT,CASSLEIAGPPDTQYF
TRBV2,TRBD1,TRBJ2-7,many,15,TGTGCCAGCAGTTTCGCGGGACAGGGGTATTACGAGCAGTACTTC,CASSFAGQGYYEQYF
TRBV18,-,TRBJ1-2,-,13,TGTGCCAGCTCACCGACGGTCGGGTATGGCTACACCTTC,CASSPTVGYGYTF
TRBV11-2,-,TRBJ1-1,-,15,TGTGCCAGCAGCGGACAGTCAAAGCAGAACACTGAAGCTTTCTTT,CASSGQSKQNTEAFF
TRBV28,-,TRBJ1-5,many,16,TGTGCCAGCAGTCCAGACCTCGGGCCCTTGGGTCAGCCCCAGCATTTT,CASSPDLGPLGQPQHF
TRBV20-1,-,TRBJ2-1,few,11,TGCAGTGCTCGGGACGGCGGTGAGCAGTTCTTC,CSARDGGEQFF
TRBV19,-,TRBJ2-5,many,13,TGTGCCAGTAGTATAGCCATAAAAGAGACCCAGTACTTC,CASSIAIKETQYF
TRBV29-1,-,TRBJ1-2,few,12,TGCAGCGTTCCTGACGGTAACTATGGCTACACCTTC,CSVPDGNYGYTF
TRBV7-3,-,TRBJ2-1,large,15,TGTGCCAGCAGCCCCTTTGTTGGCTCCTACAATGAGCAGTTCTTC,CASSPFVGSYNEQFF
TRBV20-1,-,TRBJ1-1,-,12,TGCAGTGCTAGTACCCCCGGGCCTGAAGCTTTCTTT,CSASTPGPEAFF